Sequencing of this T cell receptor (beta chain) was carried out in a study of cytomegalovirus exposure and HLA in healthy donors. The study's findings and limits: Most subjects had HLA-A and HLA-B alleles reportedly predicted accurately by TCR beta sequences. It was likely that a cluster of highly shared sequence variants was a sequencing artifact. In vitro work confirmed that three CMV-associated chains recognize CMV antigens. Across all donors, roughly uniform sequencing depth was an assumption of the presence/absence analyses.

The germline CDR1 and CDR2 sequences are MNHEY and SVGAGI. Trimming left V 0 bases short and J 1 base short, with 9 bases between. The CDR3 has 15 amino acids. As concerns this clone: What it binds is not known.

The PCR used 60 Vbeta and 13 Jbeta primers. Sequencing was performed with immunoSEQ multiplex PCR; in TCRdb, only in-frame clones are kept and a portion is missing. The data show more than 90,000 clones, with roughly 80% seen just once and more than 1.5% held by the top ten. This sequence was found in a man aged 40-55 years in good health and CMV-seronegative. The V gene is TRBV6-5, the J gene TRBJ2-5; D might be TRBD1 (6 bases). Sequenced sample: PBMCs. The CDR3 loop is CASSYSGATQETQYF. The CDR3 nucleotides are TGTGCCAGCAGTTACTCGGGGGCTACCCAAGAGACCCAGTACTTC.